This TCR beta chain emerged from a study of cytomegalovirus exposure and HLA in healthy donors. With respect to this clone: Its target is unknown.

Donors were drawn from the 120-subject validation cohort, separate from the roughly 700-subject first cohort. Sequenced by immunoSEQ multiplex PCR; TCRdb stores in-frame clones only, minus some. The data show roughly 130,000 clones, with 88% seen just once and about 1.4% held by the top ten. Germline V gene data show CDR1 as LNHDA and CDR2 as SQIVND (reference sequence). V gave up 6 bases and J gave up 4 bases, with 18 bases separating them. The CDR3 runs 16 residues. General study results and limits: A few CMV-associated chains proved CMV antigen-specific in vitro. A classifier reportedly called cytomegalovirus status with high sensitivity and specificity. The study designated 150 or so TCR beta chains cytomegalovirus-associated.

The source is a man aged 25-45 years in good health and CMV-seronegative. The specimen was PBMCs. The chain has TRBV19 and TRBJ1-4, with D perhaps TRBD1 (5 bases). CDR3 in DNA: TGTGCCAGTAGATTACTCTCAGGGAACATTAATGAAAAACTGTTTTTT. It is translated as CASRLLSGNINEKLFF.